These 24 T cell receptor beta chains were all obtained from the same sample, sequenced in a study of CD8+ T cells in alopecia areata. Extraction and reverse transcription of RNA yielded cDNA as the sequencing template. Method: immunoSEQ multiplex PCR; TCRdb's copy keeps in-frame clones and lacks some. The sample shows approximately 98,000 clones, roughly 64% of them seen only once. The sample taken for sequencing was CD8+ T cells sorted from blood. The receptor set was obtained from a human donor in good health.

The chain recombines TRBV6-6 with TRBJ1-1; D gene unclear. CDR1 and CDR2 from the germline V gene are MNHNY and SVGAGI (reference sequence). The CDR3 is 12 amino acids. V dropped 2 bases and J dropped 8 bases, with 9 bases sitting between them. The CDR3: CASSYEVVEAFF. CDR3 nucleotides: TGTGCCAGCAGTTACGAAGTGGTAGAAGCTTTCTTT.

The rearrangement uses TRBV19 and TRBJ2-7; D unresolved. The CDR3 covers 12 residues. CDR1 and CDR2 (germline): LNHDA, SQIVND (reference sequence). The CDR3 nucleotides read TGTGCGACGAGCGACATCTCCTACGAGCAGTACTTC. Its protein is CATSDISYEQYF.

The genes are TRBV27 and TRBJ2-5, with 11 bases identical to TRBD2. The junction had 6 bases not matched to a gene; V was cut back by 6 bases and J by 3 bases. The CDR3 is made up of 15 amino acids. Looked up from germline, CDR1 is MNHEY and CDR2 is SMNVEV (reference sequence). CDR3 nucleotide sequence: TGTGCCAGCAGAGGACTAGCGGGCTTGAAAGAGACCCAGTACTTC. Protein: CASRGLAGLKETQYF.

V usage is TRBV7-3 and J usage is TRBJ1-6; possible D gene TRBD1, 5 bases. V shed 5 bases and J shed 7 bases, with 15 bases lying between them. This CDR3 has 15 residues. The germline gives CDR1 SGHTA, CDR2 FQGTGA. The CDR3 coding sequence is TGTGCCAGCAGCCCCAGGGACGGTCCAAATTCACCCCTCCACTTT. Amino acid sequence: CASSPRDGPNSPLHF.

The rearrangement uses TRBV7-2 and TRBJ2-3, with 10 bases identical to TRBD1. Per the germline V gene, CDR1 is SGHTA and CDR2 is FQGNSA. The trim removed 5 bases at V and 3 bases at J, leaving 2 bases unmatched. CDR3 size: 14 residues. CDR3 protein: CASSPGQGTDTQYF. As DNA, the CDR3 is TGTGCCAGCAGCCCGGGACAGGGGACAGATACGCAGTATTTT. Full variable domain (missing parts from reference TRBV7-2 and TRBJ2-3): GAGVSQSPSNKVTEKGKDVELRCDPISGHTALYWYRQSLGQGLEFLIYFQGNSAPDKSGLPSDRFSAERTGGSVSTLTIQRTQQEDSAVYLCASSPGQGTDTQYFGPGTRLTVL.

CDR3 residues: CASSLGSRGTNQETQYF. CDR3 coding DNA: TGTGCCAGCAGCTTAGGGTCCAGGGGGACCAACCAAGAGACCCAGTACTTC. This chain uses TRBV7-2 with TRBJ2-5; 7 nucleotides align to TRBD1. Germline CDR1 is SGHTA and CDR2 is FQGNSA. The CDR3 extends over 17 amino acids. Losses at the gene ends were 1 base for V and 0 bases for J; bases not matched to a gene: 8.

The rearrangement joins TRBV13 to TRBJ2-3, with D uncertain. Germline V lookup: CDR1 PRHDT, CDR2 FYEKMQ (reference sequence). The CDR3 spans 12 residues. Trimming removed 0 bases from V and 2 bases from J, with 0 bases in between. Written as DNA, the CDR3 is TGTGCCAGCAGCTTAGGCACAGATACGCAGTATTTT. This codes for CASSLGTDTQYF.

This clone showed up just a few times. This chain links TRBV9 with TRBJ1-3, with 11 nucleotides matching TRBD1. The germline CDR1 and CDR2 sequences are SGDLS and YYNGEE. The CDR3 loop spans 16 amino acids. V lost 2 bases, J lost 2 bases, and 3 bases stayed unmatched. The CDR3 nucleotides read TGTGCCAGCAGCGTGGAGGGACAGGGGGCTGGAAACACCATATATTTT. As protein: CASSVEGQGAGNTIYF.

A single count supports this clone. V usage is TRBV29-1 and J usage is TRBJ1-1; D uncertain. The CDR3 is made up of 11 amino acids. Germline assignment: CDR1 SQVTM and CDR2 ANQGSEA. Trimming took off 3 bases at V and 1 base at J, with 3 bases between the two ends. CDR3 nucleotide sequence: TGCAGCGTTGATAGGAACACTGAAGCTTTCTTT. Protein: CSVDRNTEAFF.

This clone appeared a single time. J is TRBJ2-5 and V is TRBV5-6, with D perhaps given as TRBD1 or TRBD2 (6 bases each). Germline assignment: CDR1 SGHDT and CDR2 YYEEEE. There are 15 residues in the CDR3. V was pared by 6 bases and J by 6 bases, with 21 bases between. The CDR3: CASNPSGTGRKTQYF. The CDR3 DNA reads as TGTGCCAGCAACCCGTCGGGTACAGGGAGGAAGACCCAGTACTTC.

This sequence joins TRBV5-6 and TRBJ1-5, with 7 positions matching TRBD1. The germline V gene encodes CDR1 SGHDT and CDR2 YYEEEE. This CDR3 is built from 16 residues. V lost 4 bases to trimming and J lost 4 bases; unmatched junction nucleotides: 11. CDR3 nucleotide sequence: TGTGCCAGCAGCCGTACCAAAGACAGGGATAATCAGCCCCAGCATTTT. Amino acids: CASSRTKDRDNQPQHF. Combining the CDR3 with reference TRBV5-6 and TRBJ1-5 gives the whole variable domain DAGVTQSPTHLIKTRGQQVTLRCSPKSGHDTVSWYQQALGQGPQFIFQYYEEEERQRGNFPDRFSGHQFPNYSSELNVNALLLGDSALYLCASSRTKDRDNQPQHFGDGTRLSIL.

The DNA for the CDR3 is TGCAGCGTCAAACTCGGACAGACGTATGGCTACACCTTC. Its translation: CSVKLGQTYGYTF. The chain is built from TRBV29-1 and TRBJ1-2, with TRBD1 as a possible D gene (6 bases). Trimming left V 6 bases short and J 5 bases short, with 16 bases between. The CDR3 is made up of 13 amino acids. CDR1 is SQVTM, CDR2 ANQGSEA, per germline.

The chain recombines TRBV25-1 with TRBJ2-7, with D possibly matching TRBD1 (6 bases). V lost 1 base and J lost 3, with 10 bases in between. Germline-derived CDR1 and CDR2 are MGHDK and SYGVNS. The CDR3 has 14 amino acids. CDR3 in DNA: TGTGCCAGCAGTGAATTGGGACAAGTCTACGAGCAGTACTTC. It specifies CASSELGQVYEQYF.

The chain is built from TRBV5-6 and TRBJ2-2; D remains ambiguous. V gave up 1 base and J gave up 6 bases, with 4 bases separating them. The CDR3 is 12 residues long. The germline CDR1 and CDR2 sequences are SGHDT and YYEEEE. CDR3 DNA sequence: TGTGCCAGCAGCTTGCAAGCCGGGGAGCTGTTTTTT. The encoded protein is CASSLQAGELFF.

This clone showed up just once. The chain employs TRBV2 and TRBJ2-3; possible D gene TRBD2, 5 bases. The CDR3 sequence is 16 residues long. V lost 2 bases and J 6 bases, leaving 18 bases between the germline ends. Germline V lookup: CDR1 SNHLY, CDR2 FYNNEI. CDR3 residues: CASSEFGTPGGDTQYF. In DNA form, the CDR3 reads TGTGCCAGCAGTGAATTTGGCACCCCCGGCGGGGATACGCAGTATTTT.

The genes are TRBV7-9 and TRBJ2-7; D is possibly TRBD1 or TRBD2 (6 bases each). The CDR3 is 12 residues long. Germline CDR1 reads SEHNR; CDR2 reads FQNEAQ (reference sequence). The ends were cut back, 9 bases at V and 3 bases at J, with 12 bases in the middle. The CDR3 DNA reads TGTGCCAGTAGCGGACAGTACTACGAGCAGTACTTC. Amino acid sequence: CASSGQYYEQYF.

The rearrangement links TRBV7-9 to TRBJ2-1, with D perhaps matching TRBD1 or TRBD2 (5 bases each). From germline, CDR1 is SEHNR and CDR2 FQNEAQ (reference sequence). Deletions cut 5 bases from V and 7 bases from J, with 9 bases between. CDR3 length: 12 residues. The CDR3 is CASSGTSNEQFF. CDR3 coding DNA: TGTGCCAGCAGCGGGACCTCGAATGAGCAGTTCTTC.

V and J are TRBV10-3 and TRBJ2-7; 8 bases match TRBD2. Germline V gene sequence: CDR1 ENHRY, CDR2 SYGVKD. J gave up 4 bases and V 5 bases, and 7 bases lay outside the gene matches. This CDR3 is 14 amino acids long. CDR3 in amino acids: CAISQAGGTYEQYF. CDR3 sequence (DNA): TGTGCCATCAGTCAGGCGGGGGGAACTTACGAGCAGTACTTC.

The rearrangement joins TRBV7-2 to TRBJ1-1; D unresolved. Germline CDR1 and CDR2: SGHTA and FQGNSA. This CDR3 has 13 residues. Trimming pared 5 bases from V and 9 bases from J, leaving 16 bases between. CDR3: CASSELLGEQAFF. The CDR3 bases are TGTGCCAGCAGCGAACTGTTGGGAGAGCAAGCTTTCTTT. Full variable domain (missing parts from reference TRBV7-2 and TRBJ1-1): GAGVSQSPSNKVTEKGKDVELRCDPISGHTALYWYRQSLGQGLEFLIYFQGNSAPDKSGLPSDRFSAERTGGSVSTLTIQRTQQEDSAVYLCASSELLGEQAFFGQGTRLTVV.

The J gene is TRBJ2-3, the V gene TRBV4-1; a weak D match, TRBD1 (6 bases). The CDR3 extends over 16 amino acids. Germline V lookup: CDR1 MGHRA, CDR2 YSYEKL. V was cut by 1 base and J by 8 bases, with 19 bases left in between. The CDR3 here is CASSQAGFGQFRTQYF. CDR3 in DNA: TGCGCCAGCAGCCAAGCGGGCTTCGGACAGTTTCGTACGCAGTATTTT.

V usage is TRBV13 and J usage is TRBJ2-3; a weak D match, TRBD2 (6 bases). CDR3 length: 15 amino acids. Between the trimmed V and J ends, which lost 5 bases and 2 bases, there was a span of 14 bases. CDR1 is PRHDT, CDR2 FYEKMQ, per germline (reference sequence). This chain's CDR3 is CASSRGTAITDTQYF. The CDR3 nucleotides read TGTGCCAGCAGCAGAGGGACTGCCATCACAGATACGCAGTATTTT.

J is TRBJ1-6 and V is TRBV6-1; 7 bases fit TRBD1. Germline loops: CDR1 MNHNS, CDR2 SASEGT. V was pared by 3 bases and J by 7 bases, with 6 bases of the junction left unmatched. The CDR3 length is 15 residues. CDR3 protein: CASSDAGGRNSPLHF. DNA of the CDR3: TGTGCCAGCAGTGATGCAGGGGGGAGAAATTCACCCCTCCACTTT.

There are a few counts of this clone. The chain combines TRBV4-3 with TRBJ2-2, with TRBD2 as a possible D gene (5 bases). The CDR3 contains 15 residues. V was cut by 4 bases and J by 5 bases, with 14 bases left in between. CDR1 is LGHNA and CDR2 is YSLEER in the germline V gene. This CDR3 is CASSPTAVRTGELFF. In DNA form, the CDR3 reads TGCGCCAGCAGCCCCACAGCGGTCAGAACCGGGGAGCTGTTTTTT.

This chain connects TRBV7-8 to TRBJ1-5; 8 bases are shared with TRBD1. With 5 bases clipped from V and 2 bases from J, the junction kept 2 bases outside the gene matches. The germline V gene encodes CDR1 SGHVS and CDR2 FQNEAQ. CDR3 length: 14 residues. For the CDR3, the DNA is TGTGCCAGCAGCCCGGACAGGGGCAATCAGCCCCAGCATTTT. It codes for CASSPDRGNQPQHF.